The subject of this entry is one TCR beta chain. The data are from a study of control samples from healthy donors and cancer patients. Data came from immunoSEQ multiplex PCR; TCRdb stores just in-frame clones and leaves some out. This repertoire shows 75,000 to 95,000 clones, 75% to 95% found once; its top ten account for around 3.5%. The CDR3 has 12 residues. Germline CDR1 is LNHDA and CDR2 is SQIVND (reference sequence). The V end was cut by 9 bases, the J end by 2 bases, with 10 bases between. The V gene is TRBV19, the J gene TRBJ1-2, with D maybe TRBD1 (5 bases). The source material was blood. The sequence was collected from a young woman in good health. CDR3: CASERGNYGYTF. The CDR3 DNA sequence: TGTGCCAGCGAACGGGGGAACTATGGCTACACCTTC. The whole variable domain, filled in from reference TRBV19 and TRBJ1-2, reads DGGITQSPKYLFRKEGQNVTLSCEQNLNHDAMYWYRQDPGQGLRLIYYSQIVNDFQKGDIAEGYSVSREKKESFPLTVTSAQKNPTAFYLCASERGNYGYTFGSGTRLTVV.